Listed here are 8 T cell receptor beta chains from one sample, sequenced in a study of blood T cells in healthy people across ages. Using a J-beta primer mix together with a sample-barcoded 5' primer, a second PCR was run for roughly 6 to 12 cycles. In TCRdb, the 5' RACE reads were re-called with MiXCR into one record per CDR3 protein. This table has fewer than 1.5 million distinct CDR3 sequences, 42% appearing once. Source material: blood. The origin of the receptors is a young woman in good health.

This clonotype was seen a handful of times. The V call is TRBV6-5, the J call TRBJ2-6; a weak D match, TRBD1 (6 bases). The CDR3 runs 16 residues. Trimming shortened V by 2 bases and J by 1 base, and 9 bases separated the two germline ends. Looked up from germline, CDR1 is MNHEY and CDR2 is SVGAGI. The CDR3 nucleotides are TGTGCCAGCAGTTACGATACAGGGTCTGGGGCCAACGTCCTGACTTTC. Residues: CASSYDTGSGANVLTF.

This clonotype was seen a few times. J is TRBJ1-4 and V is TRBV28, with unresolved D. The CDR3 is 17 residues long. V gave up 1 base and J gave up 0 bases, with 12 bases separating them. The germline CDR1 and CDR2 sequences are MDHEN and SYDVKM. CDR3 amino acids: CASSLFTPVATNEKLFF. DNA for the CDR3: TGTGCCAGCAGTTTATTCACACCTGTTGCAACTAATGAAAAACTGTTTTTT.

This clonotype has only a few counts. This rearrangement joins TRBV6-6 to TRBJ2-3, with 8 nucleotides matching TRBD2. CDR1 is MNHNY, CDR2 SVGAGI, per germline (reference sequence). The CDR3 spans 15 residues. J gave up 0 bases and V 8 bases, and 7 bases lay outside the gene matches. The DNA for the CDR3 is TGTGCCAGCGACCGGGGGGGTGTTAGCACAGATACGCAGTATTTT. Translated, it gives CASDRGGVSTDTQYF.

The chain carries TRBV28 and TRBJ2-1; possible D gene TRBD2, 5 bases. The CDR3 runs to 13 residues. Germline values: CDR1 MDHEN, CDR2 SYDVKM. V was pared by 7 bases and J by 4 bases, with 11 bases between. CDR3 region: CASKFRGYNEQFF. CDR3 coding DNA: TGTGCCAGCAAGTTTCGAGGGTACAATGAGCAGTTCTTC.

In its sample, this clonotype was seen a few times. The rearrangement uses TRBV11-2 and TRBJ2-1; D gene unclear. V gave up 1 base and J gave up 3 bases, with 13 bases separating them. The CDR3 is 16 residues long. Per the germline V gene, CDR1 is SGHAT and CDR2 is FQNNGV. In DNA form, the CDR3 reads TGTGCCAGCAGCTTAGTAAGAGAAAGGAGCTACAATGAGCAGTTCTTC. It is translated as CASSLVRERSYNEQFF.

This chain links TRBV4-2 with TRBJ2-3, with D uncertain. CDR3 size: 12 residues. Germline V gives CDR1 LGHNA, CDR2 YNFKEQ. Trimming left V 0 bases short and J 6 bases short, with 4 bases between. The CDR3 here is CASSQEVDTQYF. CDR3 in DNA: TGTGCCAGCAGCCAAGAAGTGGATACGCAGTATTTT.

A word on this clonotype: At one end the junction does not follow the germline gene, possibly because of a read error. The CDR3 loop reads CASSPSVRTASTDTQYF. In DNA form, the CDR3 reads TGTGCCAGCTCACCTTCCGTCAGGACAGCAAGCACGGATACGCAGTATTTT. V gene TRBV18 combines with J gene TRBJ2-3; a possible D gene is TRBD1 (6 bases). Germline CDR1 and CDR2: KGHSH and LQKENI. The CDR3 is made up of 17 amino acids.

The CDR3 is CASSYSVGNTGGTYNEQFF. The DNA of the CDR3 is TGTGCCAGCAGTTACTCGGTTGGGAATACAGGGGGCACCTACAATGAGCAGTTCTTC. The chain has TRBV6-2 or TRBV6-3 and TRBJ2-1; TRBD1 matches at 9 bases. J lost 2 bases, V lost 0 bases, and 11 bases had no gene match. The length of the CDR3 is 19 residues. Germline V gene sequence: CDR1 MNHEY, CDR2 SVGEGT.